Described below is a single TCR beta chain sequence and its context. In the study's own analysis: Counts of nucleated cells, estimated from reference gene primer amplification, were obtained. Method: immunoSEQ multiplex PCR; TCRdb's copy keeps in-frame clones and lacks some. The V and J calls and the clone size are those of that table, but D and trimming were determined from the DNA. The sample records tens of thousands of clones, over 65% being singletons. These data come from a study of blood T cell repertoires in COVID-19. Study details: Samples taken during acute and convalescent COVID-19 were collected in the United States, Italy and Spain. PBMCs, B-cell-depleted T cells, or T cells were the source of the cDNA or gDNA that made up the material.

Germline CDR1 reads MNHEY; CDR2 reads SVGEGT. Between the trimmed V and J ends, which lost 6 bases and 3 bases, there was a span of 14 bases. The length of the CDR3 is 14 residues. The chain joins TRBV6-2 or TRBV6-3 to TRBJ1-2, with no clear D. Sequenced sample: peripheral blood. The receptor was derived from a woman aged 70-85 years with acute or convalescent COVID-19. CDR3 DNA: TGTGCCAGCAGCGCGAGAGGGAGGGACTATGGCTACACCTTC. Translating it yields CASSARGRDYGYTF.